This TCR beta chain originates from a study of cytomegalovirus exposure and HLA in healthy donors (TCRdb year 2017). Concerning the study at large: The roughly 700 repertoires of the first cohort and the roughly 110 validation repertoires were produced on the same platform, according to a later analysis. The study was designed to test whether signatures of past pathogen exposure could be identified by cataloging public T cell receptors. To predict cytomegalovirus infection status, the study brought together high-throughput TCR immunosequencing, statistical association of individual TCRs with disease status, and machine learning. Besides the first cohort of around 670 subjects, a separate validation cohort made up of roughly 120 different subjects was used.

Paper-wide results and their limitations: While some public TCRs were present in many individuals, most TCR sequences turned up only very rarely across donors. The authors suggested that the approach could potentially be generalized to other disease states and immunological phenotypes. Subsequent analysis determined that TCRs grouped into clusters in the first cohort also showed a tendency toward co-occurrence across the 90 to 150 validation repertoires, and 90% to 95% of cluster scores exceeded 0. The study gave a list of 150 to 200 TCR beta chains associated with cytomegalovirus. In vitro tests confirmed that three of the cytomegalovirus-associated TCR beta chains recognize cytomegalovirus antigens. The classifier was reported to diagnose cytomegalovirus status with high specificity and sensitivity in both the original and validation cohorts. A later analysis lacked HLA typing for the validation cohort, so it scored co-occurrence in that cohort across all 120 or so repertoires.

The junction shows trimming of 4 bases on V and 5 bases on J, and the gene matches do not reach 9 bases of it. The CDR3, cysteine through phenylalanine, is 15 amino acids long. CDR3 DNA only is kept here, 45 bases in frame from base 1. Taken from the germline V gene, the CDR1 and CDR2 loops are SGHDT and YYEEEE. The donors were included in the validation cohort of over a hundred subjects, a group kept apart from the approximately 690-subject first cohort. This clone was seen once. This clone's antigen is unknown. Base qualities are not recorded, but no much larger clone differs from it by a single base. The library was produced with the immunoSEQ multiplex PCR assay. In the paper's pipeline: A statistical classification framework was built to diagnose cytomegalovirus status from the catalog of TCR beta chain sequences. TCRdb provides this immuneACCESS table in a form limited to in-frame rearrangements. Some clones are lacking; in checked studies, under half of them reflect an unresolved V gene, and why the rest are absent is not known. V and J calls and clone size come straight from that table; D and trimming were deduced from the DNA. This sample gives about 50,000 clones in total; just over 90% of them show up just once. Jointly, the top ten make up 1.5% to 2% of the sample.

This receptor was obtained from a woman in her late teens or twenties in good health and CMV-seropositive. Rearrangement joined TRBV5-6 to TRBJ2-5, and 9 junction bases match TRBD1. The sequenced material came from PBMCs. CDR3 region: CASSLTTGGRETQYF. The sequenced DNA: TGTGCCAGCAGCCTAACTACAGGGGGCAGGGAGACCCAGTACTTC.